This T cell receptor (beta chain) emerged from a study of OX40 agonist ivuxolimab in advanced cancers. On the study more broadly: At 0.01 to 10 mg/kg, ivuxolimab was administered intravenously to patients every 2 weeks.

This clone appeared once. V was pared by 4 bases and J by 9 bases, with 17 bases of the junction left unmatched. The CDR3 sequence is 17 residues long. TCRdb's copy holds only in-frame clones and misses some; the assay was immunoSEQ multiplex PCR. Of 100,000 to 150,000 clones listed, about nine tenths are singletons. The receptor was isolated from an adult with an advanced solid tumor such as melanoma, head and neck, liver or kidney cancer. This specimen was CD4+ or CD8+ T cells sorted from blood, taken in a trial of the OX40 agonist ivuxolimab. This chain joins TRBV23-1 and TRBJ2-1, with TRBD2 matching over 8 bases. TRBV23-1 is identified as an open reading frame with a role that is uncertain. DNA of the CDR3: TGCGCCAGCAGTCCGTCGGGGGGGCGATACCCCCTCGGTGAGCAGTTCTTC. Translated: CASSPSGGRYPLGEQFF.